A selection of T cell receptor beta chains follows, all from one sample in a study of T cells in Graves' hyperthyroidism and ophthalmopathy. TCRdb analysed the multiplex PCR reads with MiXCR anew, one entry per CDR3 protein. This sample carries about 420,000 distinct CDR3 sequences, roughly 13% of them seen once, and the ten largest clones take approximately 5.3%. Sequencing was done on a sample of blood. These TCRs come from a woman aged 18-29 years with Graves' hyperthyroidism. The CDR3 runs from the conserved cysteine through the conserved F or W. Each record gives: D gene, V gene, clone size, J gene, CDR3 DNA, CDR3 protein. D genes are given only for firm matches. The listing skips clone size in some rows; elsewhere it reads once, few, many or a size class.

>NA|TRBV5-5|NA|TRBJ2-7
TGTGCCAGCAGCCCCGAATACTACGAGCAGTACTTC
CASSPEYYEQYF
>NA|TRBV11-2|NA|TRBJ2-7
TGTGCCAGCAGCCCCTTTGGGGCAGTTTCCTACGAGCAGTACTTC
CASSPFGAVSYEQYF
>NA|TRBV28|many|TRBJ1-3
TGTGCCAGCAGTTTAGGTGAATATAGCTCTGGAAACACCATATATTTT
CASSLGEYSSGNTIYF
>NA|TRBV6-1|many|TRBJ2-1
TGTGCCAGCAGAGCGGACTACAATGAGCAGTTCTTC
CASRADYNEQFF
>TRBD1|TRBV28|NA|TRBJ1-1
TGTGCCAGCAGATCAGCAGGGGGCGCGGGCACTGAAGCTTTCTTT
CASRSAGGAGTEAFF
>TRBD2|TRBV4-1|NA|TRBJ2-7
TGCGCCAGCAGCCAAGAAGCGGGAGTCTACGAGCAGTACTTC
CASSQEAGVYEQYF
>NA|TRBV12-3/TRBV12-4|many|TRBJ2-3
TGTGCCAGCAGTTCCCGACAGGCGGATACGCAGTATTTT
CASSSRQADTQYF
>NA|TRBV7-8|NA|TRBJ1-5
TGTGCCAGCAGCATCGATCAGCCCCAGCATTTT
CASSIDQPQHF
>NA|TRBV7-2|NA|TRBJ2-2
TGTGCCAGCGGGGGGGCGGGCACCGGGGAGCTGTTTTTT
CASGGAGTGELFF
>NA|TRBV28|many|TRBJ2-3
TGTGCCAGCAGTTTCCCCAGGGGAGGCCCCACAGATACGCAGTATTTT
CASSFPRGGPTDTQYF
>TRBD2|TRBV6-5|many|TRBJ2-1
TGTGCCAGCAGTTACGGACTAGCGGGTCACAATGAGCAGTTCTTC
CASSYGLAGHNEQFF
>NA|TRBV30|NA|TRBJ2-7
TGTGCCTGGAGTTGGGGGAATGGTTACGAGCAGTACTTC
CAWSWGNGYEQYF
>TRBD2|TRBV19|few|TRBJ2-7
TGTGCCAGTAGTATTGGAGCGGGAGGGCCCTACGAGCAGTACTTC
CASSIGAGGPYEQYF
>TRBD1|TRBV28|many|TRBJ2-7
TGTGCCAGCAGTTTGGCGTCGACAGGGTCCTACGAGCAGTACTTC
CASSLASTGSYEQYF
>NA|TRBV19|NA|TRBJ2-7
TGTGCCAGTAGCATGCTCGGGGACACGGCCTCCTACGAGCAGTACTTC
CASSMLGDTASYEQYF
>TRBD2|TRBV5-1|NA|TRBJ2-5
TGCGCCAGCAGCAGGGGGACTAGCGGGCCCCAAGAGACCCAGTACTTC
CASSRGTSGPQETQYF
>NA|TRBV7-2|many|TRBJ2-7
TGTGCCAGCAGCACACTAGGGTGGCACGAGCAGTACTTC
CASSTLGWHEQYF
>TRBD1|TRBV30|many|TRBJ2-7
TGTGCCTGGAGGAAACAGGGGTCCCTATCCTACGAGCAGTACTTC
CAWRKQGSLSYEQYF
>NA|TRBV24-1|many|TRBJ2-1
TGTGCCACCAGTCAGGCAGGTTGGAATGAGCAGTTCTTC
CATSQAGWNEQFF
>NA|TRBV28|many|TRBJ1-5
TGTGCCAGCAGTTTATTCGATCAGCCCCAGCATTTT
CASSLFDQPQHF
>NA|TRBV20-1|few|TRBJ1-1
TGCAGTCTCTATCCCGCGGGAGACACTGAAGCTTTCTTT
CSLYPAGDTEAFF
>NA|TRBV7-9|NA|TRBJ1-4
TGTGCCAGCAGTCGGGCAGGTGGGGATGAAAAACTGTTTTTT
CASSRAGGDEKLFF